The 25 T cell receptor beta chains presented below share a single source sample, sequenced in a study of blood T cell repertoires in COVID-19. Clones were sequenced by immunoSEQ multiplex PCR, and TCRdb holds only the in-frame ones, with some missing. The table shows 120,000 to 150,000 clones, with approximately 85% occurring only once. The specimen was peripheral blood. The source of these receptors is a woman aged 60-75 years with COVID-19, enrolled during active disease.

The V call is TRBV11-2, the J call TRBJ1-2; maybe TRBD1 (5 bases). Germline lookup yields CDR1 SGHAT and CDR2 FQNNGV. There are 14 residues in the CDR3. The V gene lost 3 bases and the J gene lost 2 bases, with 10 bases spanning the gap. CDR3 DNA sequence: TGTGCCAGCAGCTTTAACACAGGCAACTATGGCTACACCTTC. This gives the protein CASSFNTGNYGYTF.

This clone was observed a few times. This chain uses TRBV9 with TRBJ1-5, with TRBD1 matching over 7 bases. Trimming cost V 4 bases and J 5 bases; bases outside gene matches: 9. Germline V gene sequence: CDR1 SGDLS, CDR2 YYNGEE. This CDR3 contains 15 residues. This CDR3 reads CASSRTGDSYQPQHF. In DNA, the CDR3 is TGTGCCAGCAGCCGCACTGGGGACAGCTATCAGCCCCAGCATTTT.

The rearrangement links TRBV7-3 to TRBJ2-1; 9 nucleotides agree with TRBD2. The V and J ends lost 6 bases and 4 bases, in that order; junction bases with no gene match: 7. Looked up from germline, CDR1 is SGHTA and CDR2 is FQGTGA. The CDR3 extends over 15 amino acids. CDR3 bases: TGTGCCAGCAGGCTTAGCGGGGGTCAGTACAATGAGCAGTTCTTC. Translated, it gives CASRLSGGQYNEQFF.

The V call is TRBV10-3, the J call TRBJ1-3; maybe TRBD1 (5 bases). Germline CDR1 and CDR2: ENHRY and SYGVKD. The CDR3 has 13 residues. The V and J ends lost 7 bases and 8 bases respectively, with 15 bases between them. In DNA, the CDR3 is TGTGCCATCAAAGCACCGGGGGGAGACACCATATATTTT. Translation: CAIKAPGGDTIYF.

The chain joins TRBV10-1 to TRBJ2-1; the match to TRBD2 covers 11 bases. Germline V lookup: CDR1 WNHNN, CDR2 SYGVQD (reference sequence). The J segment lost 9 bases and the V segment lost 4 bases, leaving 5 bases of the junction unmatched. This CDR3 spans 14 amino acids. The CDR3 sequence is CASSVSGGVREQFF. CDR3 nucleotide sequence: TGCGCCAGCAGTGTTAGCGGGGGGGTCCGTGAGCAGTTCTTC.

The chain uses TRBV6-2 or TRBV6-3 and TRBJ1-5; a possible D gene is TRBD1 (5 bases). CDR1 and CDR2 (germline): MNHEY, SVGEGT. V shed 0 bases and J shed 9 bases, with 21 bases lying between them. This CDR3 spans 17 amino acids. CDR3 residues: CASSYSTTGGLGGPQHF. In nucleotides, the CDR3 is TGTGCCAGCAGTTACTCGACAACCGGCGGTTTGGGGGGGCCCCAGCATTTT.

The chain joins TRBV5-6 to TRBJ1-2; maybe TRBD1 (6 bases). V was shortened by 0 bases and J by 3 bases, with 15 bases between the two germline ends. Germline values: CDR1 SGHDT, CDR2 YYEEEE. The CDR3 sequence is 16 residues long. The CDR3 bases are TGTGCCAGCAGCTTGGAGGCGGGGGGCGGACACTATGGCTACACCTTC. Its protein is CASSLEAGGGHYGYTF.

This chain connects TRBV29-1 to TRBJ2-2; D is possibly TRBD2 (6 bases). The CDR3 contains 13 residues. Germline V gives CDR1 SQVTM, CDR2 ANQGSEA. Trimming took off 7 bases at V and 5 bases at J, with 14 bases between the two ends. The CDR3 DNA reads as TGCAGCGCCGGAGGGGTTTGGACCGGGGAGCTGTTTTTT. This sequence encodes CSAGGVWTGELFF.

This rearrangement joins TRBV27 to TRBJ1-2; D might be TRBD1 (6 bases). This CDR3 is built from 15 residues. V lost 1 base to trimming and J lost 4 bases, with 13 bases between them. Germline loops: CDR1 MNHEY, CDR2 SMNVEV (reference sequence). The chain's CDR3 is CASSLWQGISYGYTF. CDR3 coding DNA: TGTGCCAGCAGTTTATGGCAGGGGATTTCCTATGGCTACACCTTC.

The chain recombines TRBV5-1 with TRBJ2-7, with 8 bases that match TRBD1. CDR1 is SGHRS and CDR2 is YFSETQ in the germline V gene. With 1 base clipped from V and 3 bases from J, the junction kept 6 bases outside the gene matches. This CDR3 contains 15 residues. CDR3 loop: CASSLTQGALYEQYF. The CDR3 DNA follows: TGCGCCAGCAGCTTGACCCAGGGGGCCCTCTACGAGCAGTACTTC.

CDR3: CASSILAADTQYF. The CDR3 DNA sequence: TGTGCCAGCAGTATACTAGCTGCAGATACGCAGTATTTT. The chain combines TRBV6-2 or TRBV6-3 with TRBJ2-3; possible D gene TRBD2, 6 bases. CDR3 length: 13 amino acids. Germline CDR1 and CDR2: MNHEY and SVGEGT. Deletions cut 5 bases from V and 4 bases from J, with 10 bases between.

V usage is TRBV7-2 and J usage is TRBJ2-7, with 7 bases aligning to TRBD1. After removal of 5 bases from V and 3 bases from J, the junction contained 10 bases not matched to a gene. Per germline, CDR1 SGHTA and CDR2 FQGNSA. The CDR3 sequence is 15 residues long. CDR3 loop: CASSEGTVIYYEQYF. The CDR3 coding sequence is TGTGCCAGCAGCGAAGGGACAGTGATCTACTACGAGCAGTACTTC.

The chain joins TRBV5-4 to TRBJ2-5, with 8 bases identical to TRBD2. The CDR3 covers 15 residues. Germline trimming cut 3 bases from V and 1 base from J; bases unmatched to any gene: 5. Germline V gene lookup returns CDR1 SGHNT and CDR2 YYREEE (reference sequence). DNA of the CDR3: TGTGCCAGCAGCTGGGTTAGCGGGGCCCAAGAGACCCAGTACTTC. Translating it yields CASSWVSGAQETQYF. The full variable domain, with the rest looked up from reference TRBV5-4 and TRBJ2-5, is ETGVTQSPTHLIKTRGQQVTLRCSSQSGHNTVSWYQQALGQGPQFIFQYYREEENGRGNFPPRFSGLQFPNYSSELNVNALELDDSALYLCASSWVSGAQETQYFGPGTRLLVL.

V and J are TRBV5-1 and TRBJ2-1, with D tentatively TRBD2 (5 bases). The CDR3 consists of 15 residues. The germline CDR1 and CDR2 sequences are SGHRS and YFSETQ. V was trimmed by 0 bases and J by 3 bases, leaving 10 bases between them. CDR3 protein: CASSLAYRGYNEQFF. The CDR3 DNA is TGCGCCAGCAGCTTGGCGTACCGGGGCTACAATGAGCAGTTCTTC.

The chain joins TRBV2 to TRBJ2-2; TRBD1 is a possible D gene (7 bases). Deletions cut 7 bases from V and 2 bases from J, with 20 bases between. This CDR3 spans 17 amino acids. Germline V CDR1 and CDR2: SNHLY, FYNNEI. The CDR3 loop is CASTLRGGTDNTGELFF. CDR3 nucleotide sequence: TGTGCCAGCACCCTAAGGGGCGGGACAGATAACACCGGGGAGCTGTTTTTT.

This rearrangement joins TRBV2 to TRBJ2-7; 13 bases line up with TRBD2. The germline V gene encodes CDR1 SNHLY and CDR2 FYNNEI. The CDR3 contains 15 residues. V was clipped by 3 bases and J by 7 bases; unmatched bases: 6. CDR3 sequence: CASSEKLAGGPEQYF. The CDR3 coding sequence is TGTGCCAGCAGTGAGAAACTAGCGGGGGGGCCAGAGCAGTACTTC.

The chain is built from TRBV19 and TRBJ1-5; D possibly corresponds to TRBD1 (5 bases). Germline V gives CDR1 LNHDA, CDR2 SQIVND (reference sequence). This CDR3 has 14 amino acids. V was cut by 8 bases and J by 2 bases, with 13 bases left in between. As DNA, the CDR3 is TGTGCCAGTTGGGACTTAGGGGGCAATCAGCCCCAGCATTTT. This encodes CASWDLGGNQPQHF.

The chain links TRBV19 to TRBJ2-6; TRBD1 is a possible D gene (6 bases). The V end lost 6 bases, the J end lost 0 bases, and 12 bases lay between the germline ends. This CDR3 is 16 amino acids long. Germline V lookup: CDR1 LNHDA, CDR2 SQIVND (reference sequence). CDR3 sequence reads: CASSAGDLSGANVLTF. Here the CDR3 DNA reads TGTGCCAGTAGCGCAGGGGACCTCTCTGGGGCCAACGTCCTGACTTTC. Using reference TRBV19 and TRBJ2-6 for the parts outside the CDR3, the full variable domain is DGGITQSPKYLFRKEGQNVTLSCEQNLNHDAMYWYRQDPGQGLRLIYYSQIVNDFQKGDIAEGYSVSREKKESFPLTVTSAQKNPTAFYLCASSAGDLSGANVLTFGAGSRLTVL.

This chain connects TRBV7-2 to TRBJ1-5, with TRBD1 identical over 7 bases. The germline gives CDR1 SGHTA, CDR2 FQGNSA. With V trimmed by 6 bases and J by 4 bases, 9 bases remained unmatched. The CDR3 totals 15 residues. The CDR3: CASSYRGLGNQPQHF. In DNA form, the CDR3 reads TGTGCCAGCAGTTATAGGGGGCTTGGGAATCAGCCCCAGCATTTT. Together with reference TRBV7-2 and TRBJ1-5, the CDR3 gives the full variable domain: GAGVSQSPSNKVTEKGKDVELRCDPISGHTALYWYRQSLGQGLEFLIYFQGNSAPDKSGLPSDRFSAERTGGSVSTLTIQRTQQEDSAVYLCASSYRGLGNQPQHFGDGTRLSIL.

This chain links TRBV7-8 with TRBJ1-3; D possibly corresponds to TRBD1 (5 bases). The CDR3 extends over 14 amino acids. Trimming cost V 5 bases and J 2 bases, with 10 bases left between them. Germline assignment: CDR1 SGHVS and CDR2 FQNEAQ. CDR3 amino acids: CASSKGGAGNTIYF. CDR3 in DNA: TGTGCCAGCAGCAAAGGAGGGGCTGGAAACACCATATATTTT.

This sequence joins TRBV5-1 and TRBJ2-5; a weak D match, TRBD2 (6 bases). CDR1 is SGHRS, CDR2 YFSETQ, per germline. The CDR3 runs 16 residues. The germline V and J ends were trimmed by 0 bases and 3 bases, with 15 bases remaining between them. CDR3 region: CASSLGDLGGKETQYF. Here the CDR3 DNA reads TGCGCCAGCAGCTTGGGGGACCTGGGGGGAAAAGAGACCCAGTACTTC.

This clone has just a few counts. Other nucleotide sequences from this sample produce the same CDR3. The genes are TRBV5-1 and TRBJ1-1; D unresolved. This CDR3 contains 14 residues. Trimming removed 0 bases from V and 0 bases from J, with 6 bases in between. The germline CDR1 and CDR2 sequences are SGHRS and YFSETQ. The CDR3 loop is CASSLDRVNTEAFF. The CDR3 nucleotides are TGCGCCAGCAGCTTGGATCGTGTGAACACTGAAGCTTTCTTT.

The CDR3 DNA is TGTGCCAGCAGTTTTTATAGTCAGGGGGCCGGAAACACCATATATTTT. Encoded protein: CASSFYSQGAGNTIYF. The gene calls are TRBV28 and TRBJ1-3; 8 nucleotides agree with TRBD1. The CDR3 spans 16 residues. J gave up 4 bases and V 3 bases, and 8 bases lay outside the gene matches. CDR1 MDHEN and CDR2 SYDVKM come from the germline V gene.

The V and J genes are TRBV7-6 and TRBJ1-4, with TRBD1 as a possible D gene (5 bases). Germline loops: CDR1 SGHVS, CDR2 FNYEAQ. The CDR3 has 15 residues. V lost 5 bases and J lost 4, with 14 bases in between. The CDR3: CASSLTDISNEKLFF. The CDR3 nucleotides are TGTGCCAGCAGCCTTACGGACATAAGTAATGAAAAACTGTTTTTT.

The chain couples TRBV9 to TRBJ2-3, with D possibly being TRBD2 (6 bases). The germline V and J ends were trimmed by 6 bases and 0 bases, with 11 bases remaining between them. Germline V gene sequence: CDR1 SGDLS, CDR2 YYNGEE. The CDR3 loop spans 14 amino acids. The CDR3 DNA reads TGTGCCAGCACTGGGGGGAGTAGCACAGATACGCAGTATTTT. This sequence encodes CASTGGSSTDTQYF. The complete variable domain, with remaining parts taken from reference TRBV9 and TRBJ2-3, reads DSGVTQTPKHLITATGQRVTLRCSPRSGDLSVYWYQQSLDQGLQFLIQYYNGEERAKGNILERFSAQQFPDLHSELNLSSLELGDSALYFCASTGGSSTDTQYFGPGTRLTVL.